This note documents a single TCR beta chain sequence. Its recognized antigen is unknown. No much larger clone is present one base from it, and per-base qualities are unavailable. The germline V gene supplies CDR1 SNHLY and CDR2 FYNNEI. V was cut back by 6 bases and J by 4 bases, leaving a gap of 12 bases between them. Including cysteine and phenylalanine, the CDR3 has 13 amino acids. Only the CDR3 region is kept as DNA, spanning 39 bases read in frame from base 1. This entry comes from a study of blood T cell repertoires in COVID-19 (TCRdb year 2020). For the study in its entirety: The collaborator samples originated in the United States, Italy and Spain and spanned the acute and convalescent phases of COVID-19. The material from the prospective study consisted of cDNA or gDNA derived from T cells, B-cell-depleted T cells, or PBMCs. Deeply sampled blood TCRbeta repertoires from subjects exposed to, actively infected with, or recovered from COVID-19 were included in the dataset. The repertoires were made available in a free public database intended to serve as a resource for research on the immune response to SARS-CoV-2. The samples were drawn from two sources: the first 160 participants of the ongoing ImmuneRACE study, and 950 to 1,500 subjects contributed by 6 global collaborators. Sample metadata almost always included a de-identified subject ID, COVID-19 status, age in years and sex. Where HLA class I and class II types were available, the types were taken from metadata supplied by the sample provider, not from assay-based typing. Study-level results and caveats: The quantity of clinical and demographic metadata differed by source and by participant and was supplied without curation.

Whole blood was collected in K2EDTA tubes by collaborating institutions according to the institutions' own protocols. For TCRbeta analysis, collaborators shipped samples as frozen whole blood, isolated PBMCs, or DNA extracted from either of those sample types. The immunoSEQ Assay, a bias-controlled multiplex PCR, was used to amplify TCRbeta CDR3 regions from genomic DNA. For the original study's pipeline: Nucleated cell counts per sample were estimated from amplification of reference gene primers within the assay. To quantify the absolute abundance of each unique TCRbeta CDR3 rearrangement, sequence reads were collapsed and filtered. For each sample, productive Simpson clonality was calculated as the square root of Simpson's diversity index across productive rearrangements. TCRdb limited this immuneACCESS table to in-frame rearrangements with V and J called. A share of clones is missing; checked studies link under half to unresolved V genes, and the rest is unexplained. V and J calls and clone size are given by that table; D and trimming were obtained from the DNA. This sample lists about 84,000 clones; around 82% were detected once. The biggest ten clones account for approximately 37% of the sample.

The chain is assembled from TRBV2 and TRBJ1-1, with TRBD1 as a weak D call on 6 bases. The TCR sequence derives from a man older than 75 with active or convalescent COVID-19. Sequencing was carried out using peripheral blood. The CDR3 region has the sequence CASSSGEGTEAFF. The sequenced DNA is TGTGCCAGCAGCTCAGGGGAGGGCACTGAAGCTTTCTTT.